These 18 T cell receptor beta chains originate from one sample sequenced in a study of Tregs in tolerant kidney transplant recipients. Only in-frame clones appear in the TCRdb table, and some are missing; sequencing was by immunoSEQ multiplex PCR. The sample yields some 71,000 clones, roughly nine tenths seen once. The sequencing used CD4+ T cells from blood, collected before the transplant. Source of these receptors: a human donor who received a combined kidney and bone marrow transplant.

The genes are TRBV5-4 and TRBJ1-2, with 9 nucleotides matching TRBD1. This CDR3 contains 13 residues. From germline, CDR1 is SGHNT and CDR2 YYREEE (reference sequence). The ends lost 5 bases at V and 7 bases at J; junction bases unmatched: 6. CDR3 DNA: TGTGCCAGCAGTCTACAGGGGGCCATTGGCTACACCTTC. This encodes CASSLQGAIGYTF.

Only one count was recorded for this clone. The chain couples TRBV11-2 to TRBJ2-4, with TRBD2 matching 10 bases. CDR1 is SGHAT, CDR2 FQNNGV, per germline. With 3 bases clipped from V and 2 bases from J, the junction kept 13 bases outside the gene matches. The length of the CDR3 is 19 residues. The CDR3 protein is CASSFQAGGPKETKNIQYF. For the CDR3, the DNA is TGTGCCAGCAGCTTTCAAGCGGGAGGGCCGAAGGAAACCAAAAACATTCAGTACTTC.

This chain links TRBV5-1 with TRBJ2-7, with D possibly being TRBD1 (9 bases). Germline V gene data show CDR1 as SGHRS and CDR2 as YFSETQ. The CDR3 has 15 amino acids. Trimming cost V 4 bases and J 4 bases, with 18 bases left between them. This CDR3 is CASSVTGGTSYEQYF. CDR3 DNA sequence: TGCGCCAGCAGCGTGACAGGGGGGACTAGTTACGAGCAGTACTTC.

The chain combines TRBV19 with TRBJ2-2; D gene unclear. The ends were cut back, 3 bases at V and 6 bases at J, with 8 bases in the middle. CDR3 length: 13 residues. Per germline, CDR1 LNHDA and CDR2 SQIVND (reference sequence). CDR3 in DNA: TGTGCCAGTAGTATTTCTCGAGCCGGGGAGCTGTTTTTT. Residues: CASSISRAGELFF.

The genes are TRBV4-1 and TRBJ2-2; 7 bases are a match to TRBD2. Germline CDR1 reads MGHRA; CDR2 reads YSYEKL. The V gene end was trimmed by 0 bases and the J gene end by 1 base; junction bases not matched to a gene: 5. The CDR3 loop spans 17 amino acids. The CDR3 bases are TGCGCCAGCAGCCAAGATCGGGGGAGGGGGAACACCGGGGAGCTGTTTTTT. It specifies CASSQDRGRGNTGELFF.

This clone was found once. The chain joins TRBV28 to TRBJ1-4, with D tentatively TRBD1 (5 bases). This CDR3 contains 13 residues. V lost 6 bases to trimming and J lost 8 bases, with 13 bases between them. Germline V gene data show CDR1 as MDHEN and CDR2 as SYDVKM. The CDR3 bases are TGTGCCAGCAGACCGGGACGGGAGGAAAAACTGTTTTTT. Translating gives CASRPGREEKLFF.

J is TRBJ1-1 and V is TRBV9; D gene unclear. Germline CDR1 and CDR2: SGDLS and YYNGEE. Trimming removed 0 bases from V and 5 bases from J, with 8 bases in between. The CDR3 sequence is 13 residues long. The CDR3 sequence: CASSVERWTEAFF. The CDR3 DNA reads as TGTGCCAGCAGCGTAGAGAGGTGGACTGAAGCTTTCTTT.

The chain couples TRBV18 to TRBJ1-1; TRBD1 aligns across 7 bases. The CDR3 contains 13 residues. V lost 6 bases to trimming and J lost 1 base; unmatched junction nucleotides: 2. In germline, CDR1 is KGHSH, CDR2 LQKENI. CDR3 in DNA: TGTGCCAGCTCCCGACAGGGGAACACTGAAGCTTTCTTT. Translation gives CASSRQGNTEAFF.

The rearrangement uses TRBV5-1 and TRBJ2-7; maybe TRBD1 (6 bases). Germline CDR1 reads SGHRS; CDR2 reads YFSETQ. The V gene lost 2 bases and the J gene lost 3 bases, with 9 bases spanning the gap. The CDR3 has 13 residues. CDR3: CASSFGQIYEQYF. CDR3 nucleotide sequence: TGCGCCAGCAGCTTCGGACAGATCTACGAGCAGTACTTC.

The CDR3 loop reads CASSSAGRETQYF. CDR3 bases: TGTGCCAGCAGTTCCGCGGGGAGAGAGACCCAGTACTTC. This chain joins TRBV27 and TRBJ2-5; D is perhaps TRBD2 (6 bases). CDR3 length: 13 amino acids. Germline CDR1 and CDR2: MNHEY and SMNVEV (reference sequence). V was clipped by 4 bases and J by 4 bases, with 10 bases between them.

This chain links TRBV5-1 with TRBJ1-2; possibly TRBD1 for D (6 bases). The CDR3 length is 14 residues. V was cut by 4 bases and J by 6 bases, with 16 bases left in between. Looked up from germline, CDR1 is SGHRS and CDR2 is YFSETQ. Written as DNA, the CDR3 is TGCGCCAGCAGCATTAAACAGGGTTTGGATGGCTACACCTTC. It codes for CASSIKQGLDGYTF.

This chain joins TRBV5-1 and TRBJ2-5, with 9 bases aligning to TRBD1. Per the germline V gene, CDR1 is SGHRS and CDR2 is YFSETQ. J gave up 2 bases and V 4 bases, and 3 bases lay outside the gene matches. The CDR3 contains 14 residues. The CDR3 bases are TGCGCCAGCAGCGGACAGGGGAGACAAGAGACCCAGTACTTC. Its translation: CASSGQGRQETQYF. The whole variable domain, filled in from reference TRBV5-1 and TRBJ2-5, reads KAGVTQTPRYLIKTRGQQVTLSCSPISGHRSVSWYQQTPGQGLQFLFEYFSETQRNKGNFPGRFSGRQFSNSRSEMNVSTLELGDSALYLCASSGQGRQETQYFGPGTRLLVL.

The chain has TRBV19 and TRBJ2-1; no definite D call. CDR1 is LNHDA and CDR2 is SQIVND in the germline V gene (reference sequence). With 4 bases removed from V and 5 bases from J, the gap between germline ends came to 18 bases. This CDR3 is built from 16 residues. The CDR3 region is CASSKSPLTVNNEQFF. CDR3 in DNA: TGTGCCAGTAGTAAATCGCCCCTTACAGTTAACAATGAGCAGTTCTTC.

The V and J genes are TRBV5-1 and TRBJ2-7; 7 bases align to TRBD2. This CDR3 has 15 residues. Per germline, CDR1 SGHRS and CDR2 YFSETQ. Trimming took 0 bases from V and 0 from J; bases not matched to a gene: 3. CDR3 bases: TGCGCCAGCAGCTTGGTTGCGGGAGACTCCTACGAGCAGTACTTC. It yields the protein CASSLVAGDSYEQYF.

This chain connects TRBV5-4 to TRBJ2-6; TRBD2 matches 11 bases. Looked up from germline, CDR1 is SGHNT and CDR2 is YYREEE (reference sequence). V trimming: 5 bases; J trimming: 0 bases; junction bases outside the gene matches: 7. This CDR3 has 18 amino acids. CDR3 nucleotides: TGTGCCAGCAGATCCGGGACTAGCGGATCCTCTGGGGCCAACGTCCTGACTTTC. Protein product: CASRSGTSGSSGANVLTF.

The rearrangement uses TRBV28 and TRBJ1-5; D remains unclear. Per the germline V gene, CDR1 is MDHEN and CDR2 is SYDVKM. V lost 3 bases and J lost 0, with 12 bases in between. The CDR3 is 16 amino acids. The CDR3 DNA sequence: TGTGCCAGCAGTTTCTTTGGGCTGAGTAGCAATCAGCCCCAGCATTTT. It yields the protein CASSFFGLSSNQPQHF.

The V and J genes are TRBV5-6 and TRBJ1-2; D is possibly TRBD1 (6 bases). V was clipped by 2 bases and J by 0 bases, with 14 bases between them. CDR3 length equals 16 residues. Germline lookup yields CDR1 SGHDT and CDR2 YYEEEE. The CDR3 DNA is TGTGCCAGCAGCTTAAGAAACAGGGCTCCTAACTATGGCTACACCTTC. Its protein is CASSLRNRAPNYGYTF.

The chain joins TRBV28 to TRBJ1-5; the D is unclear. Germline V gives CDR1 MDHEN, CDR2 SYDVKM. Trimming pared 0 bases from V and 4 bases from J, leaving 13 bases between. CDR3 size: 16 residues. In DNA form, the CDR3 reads TGTGCCAGCAGTTTATGGACCAGGTCAAGGAATCAGCCCCAGCATTTT. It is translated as CASSLWTRSRNQPQHF.